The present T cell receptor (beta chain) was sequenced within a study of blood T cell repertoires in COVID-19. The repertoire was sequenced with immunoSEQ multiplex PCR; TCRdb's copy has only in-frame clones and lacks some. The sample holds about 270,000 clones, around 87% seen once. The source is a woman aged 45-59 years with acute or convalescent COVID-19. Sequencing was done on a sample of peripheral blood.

This chain's CDR3 is CAITDRGGSEAFF. CDR3 nucleotides: TGTGCCATCACGGACAGGGGGGGCTCTGAAGCTTTCTTT. The rearrangement joins TRBV10-3 to TRBJ1-1, with 10 bases aligning to TRBD1. This CDR3 region has 13 residues. The V segment lost 7 bases and the J segment 6 bases; nucleotides outside the gene matches: 5. The germline gives CDR1 ENHRY, CDR2 SYGVKD.